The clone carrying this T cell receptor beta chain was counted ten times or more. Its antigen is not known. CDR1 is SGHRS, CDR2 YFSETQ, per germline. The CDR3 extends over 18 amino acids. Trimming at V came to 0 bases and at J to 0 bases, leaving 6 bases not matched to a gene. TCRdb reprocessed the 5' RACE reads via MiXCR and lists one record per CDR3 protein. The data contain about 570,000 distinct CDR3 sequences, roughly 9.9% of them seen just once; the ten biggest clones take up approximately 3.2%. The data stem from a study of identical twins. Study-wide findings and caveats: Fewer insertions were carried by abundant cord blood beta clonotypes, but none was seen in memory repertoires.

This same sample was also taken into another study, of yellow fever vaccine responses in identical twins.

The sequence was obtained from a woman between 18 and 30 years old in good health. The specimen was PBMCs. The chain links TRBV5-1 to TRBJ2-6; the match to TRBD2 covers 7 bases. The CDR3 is CASSLGAGLSSGANVLTF. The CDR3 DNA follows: TGCGCCAGCAGCTTGGGAGCGGGATTGAGCTCTGGGGCCAACGTCCTGACTTTC.